Listed below are T cell receptor beta chains from one sample, sequenced in a study of CD8 T cells in Susac syndrome. TCRdb reprocessed the immunoSEQ multiplex PCR reads via MiXCR and lists one record per CDR3 protein. The sample records roughly 100,000 distinct CDR3 sequences, about 95% being singletons. The sample was CD4+ T cells from PBMCs. Receptors originate from a human donor with Susac syndrome. Each CDR3 is given with its conserved first and last residue. The order of the fields is V gene, J gene, clone size, D gene, CDR3 DNA, CDR3 protein. A D gene is named only where the DNA matches it firmly. Clone size is stated in some rows and not others, as once, few, many or a class when expanded.

TRBV20-1	TRBJ1-3	once	-	TGCAGTGCCACTAGGGGAAACACCATATATTTT	CSATRGNTIYF
TRBV12-3/TRBV12-4	TRBJ2-7	-	-	TGTGCCAGCAGTTTATCCAGGGGCTCCTACGAGCAGTACTTC	CASSLSRGSYEQYF
TRBV21-1	TRBJ2-1	-	-	TGTGCCAGCCGTATGGGGGGGCACAGTGAGCAGTTCTTC	CASRMGGHSEQFF
TRBV25-1	TRBJ1-2	once	-	TGTGCCAGCAGCGGGGGCTTTGGTGGCTACACCTTC	CASSGGFGGYTF
TRBV6-6	TRBJ1-6	-	-	TGTGCCAGCAGTTACGATTCCATATCAGGGTCACCCCTCCACTTT	CASSYDSISGSPLHF
TRBV4-1	TRBJ2-7	-	TRBD1	TGCGCCAGCAGTCAGGCCCCTTCCGGGACAGGGGGCGACGAGCAGTACTTC	CASSQAPSGTGGDEQYF
TRBV29-1	TRBJ1-2	once	-	TGCAGCGTTATGGTCCAGCTGGGGTATGGCTACACCTTC	CSVMVQLGYGYTF
TRBV30	TRBJ2-7	-	-	TGTGCCTGGACTCTAGTGACAGGCTTAAAGTACGAGCAGTACTTC	CAWTLVTGLKYEQYF
TRBV5-1	TRBJ2-2	-	-	TGCGCCAGCAGCTTGGAGGTTGCCGGGGAGCTGTTTTTT	CASSLEVAGELFF
TRBV3-1	TRBJ2-2	-	TRBD1	TGTGCCAGCAGCCGCCGACAGGGGAACACCGGGGAGCTGTTTTTT	CASSRRQGNTGELFF
TRBV30	TRBJ1-3	-	-	TGTGCCTGGAGTAACTCTGGAAACACCATATATTTT	CAWSNSGNTIYF
TRBV6-6	TRBJ2-2	-	-	TGTGCCAGCACTCCGGGCCAAAGAGCCGGGGAGCTGTTTTTT	CASTPGQRAGELFF
TRBV7-9	TRBJ1-6	-	-	TGTGCCATCTCGGGGTCGGGAAATTCACCCCTCCACTTT	CAISGSGNSPLHF
TRBV30	TRBJ1-6	-	-	TGTGCCTGGAGCTCCGCTCGGACGGGCAGCTCCTATAATTCACCCCTCCACTTT	CAWSSARTGSSYNSPLHF
TRBV5-1	TRBJ2-5	-	TRBD2	TGCGCCAGCAGCTTACCGGGACTAGATCAAGAGACCCAGTACTTC	CASSLPGLDQETQYF
TRBV23-1	TRBJ2-1	-	TRBD1	TGCGCCAGCAGTCACCACAGGGGGTACTCCTACAATGAGCAGTTCTTC	CASSHHRGYSYNEQFF
TRBV19	TRBJ2-3	-	-	TGTGCCAGTAGTGCCCGGGACGGAAGGGATACGCAGTATTTT	CASSARDGRDTQYF
TRBV28	TRBJ1-2	once	-	TGTGCCATCCGAGGGGAGCGGACCTATGGCTACACCTTC	CAIRGERTYGYTF
TRBV19	TRBJ2-6	-	-	TGTGCCAGTAGTAAGCGCCTAATAGATCGCTCTGGGGCCAACGTCCTGACTTTC	CASSKRLIDRSGANVLTF
TRBV24-1	TRBJ2-7	-	TRBD2	TGTGCCACCAGTGGGACTAGCGGCTACGAGCAGTACTTC	CATSGTSGYEQYF
TRBV18	TRBJ2-3	-	-	TGTGCCAGCTCACCGAGTAGCACAGATACGCAGTATTTT	CASSPSSTDTQYF
TRBV18	TRBJ1-6	-	-	TGTGCCAGCTCACCCGATAGACTAGCCCTCCACTTT	CASSPDRLALHF
TRBV20-1	TRBJ2-2	-	TRBD1	TGCAGTGCTAGCCAACAGGGGGCCGGGGAGCTGTTTTTT	CSASQQGAGELFF
TRBV12-3/TRBV12-4	TRBJ1-2	-	TRBD1	TGTGCCAGCAGTTTCTCGACAGGGATCTATGGCTACACCTTC	CASSFSTGIYGYTF
TRBV6-5	TRBJ2-2	few	-	TGTGCCAGCAGTTACGCGCGAAGGACGAACACCGGGGAGCTGTTTTTT	CASSYARRTNTGELFF
TRBV5-4	TRBJ2-1	-	-	TGTGCCAGCAGCCCGGGTGTCCTGAGCTCCTACAATGAGCAGTTCTTC	CASSPGVLSSYNEQFF
TRBV6-2/TRBV6-3	TRBJ1-3	-	-	TGTGCCAGCAGTCAACCGGGACGCGGACACTCTGGAAACACCATATATTTT	CASSQPGRGHSGNTIYF
TRBV5-1	TRBJ2-1	-	-	TGCGCCAGCAGCCCAATCCCCGGGGGTTACAATGAGCAGTTCTTC	CASSPIPGGYNEQFF
TRBV5-1	TRBJ2-1	-	TRBD1	TGCGCCAGCAGGGCAGGGGGCGACGGGAGTGAGCAGTTCTTC	CASRAGGDGSEQFF
TRBV28	TRBJ1-6	-	TRBD1	TGTGCCAGCAGTGGCGACAGGGCCTATTCACCCCTCCACTTT	CASSGDRAYSPLHF
TRBV28	TRBJ1-5	-	-	TGTGCCAGCAGACCCACAGGATATAGCAATCAGCCCCAGCATTTT	CASRPTGYSNQPQHF
TRBV2	TRBJ2-5	-	-	TGTGCCAGCAGTTACAGGGCGGAAGAGACCCAGTACTTC	CASSYRAEETQYF
TRBV10-3	TRBJ1-5	-	-	TGTGCCATCAGTGACCGGACCTCAGGTCAGCCCCAGCATTTT	CAISDRTSGQPQHF
TRBV4-3	TRBJ1-2	-	-	TGCGCCAGCAGCCAAGTGGGAGCTAACTATGGCTACACCTTC	CASSQVGANYGYTF
TRBV6-2/TRBV6-3	TRBJ2-5	-	-	TGTGCCAGCAGTTACCGGGACATCCAAGAGACCCAGTACTTC	CASSYRDIQETQYF
TRBV29-1	TRBJ1-2	-	TRBD1	TGCAGTGGGACAGGGGGAAACTATGGCTACACCTTC	CSGTGGNYGYTF
TRBV24-1	TRBJ2-5	-	-	TGTGCCACCAGTGATACCGCCGGGGTGGCGACCCAGTACTTC	CATSDTAGVATQYF
TRBV7-2	TRBJ2-5	-	-	TGTGCCAGCAGCTTAGATTCACGGATCGCCCAGTACTTC	CASSLDSRIAQYF
TRBV30	TRBJ2-1	-	TRBD2	TGTGCCTGGGCCGGGGGGGCGTCCTACAATGAGCAGTTCTTC	CAWAGGASYNEQFF
TRBV7-9	TRBJ2-1	once	-	TGTGCCAGCAGCTTAGAACAGGGAGCGCAGTTCTTC	CASSLEQGAQFF
TRBV30	TRBJ2-1	-	-	TGTGCCTCCGAACCTAATAGACGGGGTGAGCAGTTCTTC	CASEPNRRGEQFF
TRBV20-1	TRBJ1-2	-	TRBD1	TGCAGTGCTCGAGGGACAGGGGGCTTTATCGACTATGGCTACACCTTC	CSARGTGGFIDYGYTF
TRBV12-3/TRBV12-4	TRBJ2-1	-	TRBD2	TGTGCCAGCAGCCGCTGGGGGTTTAGCGGGGGGGACTCCTACAATGAGCAGTTCTTC	CASSRWGFSGGDSYNEQFF
TRBV7-8	TRBJ2-5	once	TRBD2	TGTGCCAGCAGCTATGGAGGCGGGGGGGCCGGGGAGACCCAGTACTTC	CASSYGGGGAGETQYF
TRBV20-1	TRBJ2-7	-	-	TGCAGTGCTAGTACGGGGCAGGAACTAAGCGAGCAGTACTTC	CSASTGQELSEQYF
TRBV9	TRBJ2-3	-	-	TGTGCCAGCAGCGTATCACTGGATACGCAGTATTTT	CASSVSLDTQYF
TRBV19	TRBJ1-6	-	-	TGTGCCAGTAGTACGATTGAAGGGAATTCACCCCTCCACTTT	CASSTIEGNSPLHF
TRBV29-1	TRBJ2-2	-	-	TGCAGCGCCGGGGACGGGGAGCTGTTTTTT	CSAGDGELFF
TRBV3-1	TRBJ2-5	-	TRBD2	TGTGCCAGCAGCCTGTTAGCGGGGGCGAATCAAGAGACCCAGTACTTC	CASSLLAGANQETQYF
TRBV19	TRBJ1-6	-	TRBD1	TGTGCCAGTGGGGACAGCTTGAATTCACCCCTCCACTTT	CASGDSLNSPLHF
TRBV11-2	TRBJ2-7	-	TRBD1	TGTGCCAGCAGCGCGGGACAGGGGGTCTACGAGCAGTACTTC	CASSAGQGVYEQYF
TRBV4-2	TRBJ2-2	-	TRBD2	TGTGCCAGCAGCCAGGGGACTAGTCGGGAGCTGTTTTTT	CASSQGTSRELFF
TRBV29-1	TRBJ2-3	-	-	TGCAGCGTAGAGAGGGGGGGTACCCCAGATACGCAGTATTTT	CSVERGGTPDTQYF
TRBV5-4	TRBJ2-3	-	TRBD1	TGTGCCAGCAGCTTGACAGGGGGAAGCACAGATACGCAGTATTTT	CASSLTGGSTDTQYF
TRBV7-2	TRBJ2-3	-	TRBD2	TGTGCCAGCAGCCCCAGACTAGCGGGGGAGGATACGCAGTATTTT	CASSPRLAGEDTQYF
TRBV3-1	TRBJ2-4	-	-	TGTGCCAGCAGCCAAGATCCAGGAGGGAACATTCAGTACTTC	CASSQDPGGNIQYF
TRBV5-1	TRBJ2-5	-	-	TGCGCCAGCAGCTGGACAGCACAAGAGACCCAGTACTTC	CASSWTAQETQYF